A single sample is the source of the 26 T cell receptor beta chains below, sequenced in a study of CD8+CD57+ T cells in acquired aplastic anemia (dated by TCRdb to about 2018). Expansion of CD8+CD57+ cells had been shown by flow cytometry in the patients chosen for sequencing. This sample was sequenced with an Illumina HiSeq 2000. Genomic DNA was used as template for profiling of TCR beta VDJ combinations and CDR3 sequences. TCRdb reran the public reads through fastp at Q25 and MiXCR, keeping productive beta chains. Duplicate CDR3 protein sequences are folded into a single record with the most common DNA and genes. In this sample the table shows 150,000 to 200,000 distinct CDR3 sequences, around 48% of which occur a single time. The top ten clonotypes cover less than 3% of the sample. Material: sorted CD4+, CD8+, or CD8+CD57+ T cells (not recorded which) from PBMCs. The receptors come from a human donor with aplastic anemia.

This clonotype was recorded many times. The chain joins TRBV11-1 to TRBJ2-3; possibly TRBD2 for D (6 bases). Trimming cost V 1 base and J 5 bases, with 10 bases left between them. The CDR3 contains 14 residues. Germline CDR1 and CDR2: SGHAT and FQDESV (reference sequence). This CDR3 reads CASSLGLDGDTQYF. The CDR3 nucleotides are TGTGCCAGCAGCTTAGGACTAGATGGAGATACGCAGTATTTT.

This clonotype has at least ten counts. The chain employs TRBV7-2 and TRBJ1-4; TRBD1 matches 7 bases. The length of the CDR3 is 16 residues. Germline V gene lookup returns CDR1 SGHTA and CDR2 FQGNSA. V lost 5 bases and J lost 8; bases outside the gene matches: 14. This CDR3 reads CASSGGGAGFGEKLFF. DNA for the CDR3: TGTGCCAGCAGCGGAGGGGGCGCAGGGTTTGGAGAAAAACTGTTTTTT.

This clonotype was seen only a few times. A read error may be the cause here, since a much bigger clone is one base away. The chain uses TRBV9 and TRBJ2-1; 11 nucleotides match TRBD2. V lost 4 bases and J lost 10; bases outside the gene matches: 7. Germline CDR1 SGDLS, CDR2 YYNGEE. CDR3 size: 14 residues. This CDR3 reads CASSLGIAGGEQFF. The DNA of the CDR3 is TGTGCCAGCAGCCTTGGAATAGCGGGAGGGGAGCAGTTCTTC.

This clonotype was counted at least ten times. The J gene is TRBJ2-1, the V gene TRBV12-3 or TRBV12-4, with D possibly being TRBD2 (6 bases). Trimming stripped 4 bases from V and 10 bases from J, with 8 bases between. The CDR3 is 11 residues long. The CDR3 region is CASSWGDEQFF. DNA of the CDR3: TGTGCCAGCAGTTGGGGGGACGAGCAGTTCTTC.

This clonotype was counted at least ten times. This chain links TRBV9 with TRBJ2-1; the D is unclear. The CDR3 length is 13 residues. The V end lost 4 bases, the J end lost 3 bases, and 8 bases lay between the germline ends. Germline V gene lookup returns CDR1 SGDLS and CDR2 YYNGEE. The CDR3 DNA is TGTGCCAGCAGCTCCTATCACTACAATGAGCAGTTCTTC. Protein: CASSSYHYNEQFF. Using reference TRBV9 and TRBJ2-1 for the parts outside the CDR3, the full variable domain is DSGVTQTPKHLITATGQRVTLRCSPRSGDLSVYWYQQSLDQGLQFLIQYYNGEERAKGNILERFSAQQFPDLHSELNLSSLELGDSALYFCASSSYHYNEQFFGPGTRLTVL.

Here the CDR3 DNA reads TGTGCCACCAGTCGAGGAGGGGGCACTGGAGCCTTCTTT. Amino acids: CATSRGGGTGAFF. The V gene is TRBV24-1, the J gene TRBJ1-1; 7 nucleotides align to TRBD1. CDR3 length: 13 amino acids. With V trimmed by 6 bases and J by 14 bases, 14 bases remained unmatched. Germline V CDR1 and CDR2: KGHDR, SFDVKD.

V usage is TRBV20-1 and J usage is TRBJ2-7, with 8 nucleotides matching TRBD2. Germline CDR1 reads DFQATT; CDR2 reads SNEGSKA (reference sequence). With V trimmed by 6 bases and J by 0 bases, 16 bases remained unmatched. The CDR3 is 17 residues long. In DNA, the CDR3 is TGCAGTGCCAGCAGTCGTGACCAACGGGAGGGCTCCTACGAGCAGTACTTC. Its protein product is CSASSRDQREGSYEQYF.

This clonotype has only a few counts. The CDR3 sequence: CASSFRALTEAFF. CDR3 DNA: TGTGCCAGCAGTTTCCGGGCCCTCACCGAAGCTTTCTTT. The rearrangement joins TRBV27 to TRBJ1-1; D is undetermined. Trimming removed 3 bases from V and 8 bases from J, with 13 bases in between. CDR1 MNHEY and CDR2 SMNVEV come from the germline V gene (reference sequence). The CDR3 extends over 13 amino acids.

At least ten counts were recorded for this clonotype. V and J are TRBV19 and TRBJ1-5, with TRBD1 as a possible D gene (6 bases). CDR3 size: 15 residues. V was cut by 4 bases and J by 0 bases, with 10 bases left in between. CDR1 is LNHDA, CDR2 SQIVND, per germline (reference sequence). The CDR3 DNA reads as TGTGCCAGTAGTAGGGGGGGCAATAGCAATCAGCCCCAGCATTTT. Its protein is CASSRGGNSNQPQHF. Together with reference TRBV19 and TRBJ1-5, the CDR3 gives the full variable domain: DGGITQSPKYLFRKEGQNVTLSCEQNLNHDAMYWYRQDPGQGLRLIYYSQIVNDFQKGDIAEGYSVSREKKESFPLTVTSAQKNPTAFYLCASSRGGNSNQPQHFGDGTRLSIL.

On this clonotype itself: A much more abundant neighbour one base away suggests this may be a read error. The chain uses TRBV4-2 and TRBJ2-7; TRBD1 is a possible D gene (5 bases). Germline V gene lookup returns CDR1 LGHNA and CDR2 YNFKEQ. There are 16 residues in the CDR3. The CDR3 is CVSSQDISAGPYEQYF. The DNA for the CDR3 is TGTGTCAGCAGCCAAGATATCTCGGCAGGGCCCTACGAGCAGTACTTC.

Worth noting for this clonotype: A much larger clone lies one base from this, so it may be a read error. The chain recombines TRBV7-9 with TRBJ1-1, with D possibly matching TRBD1 (6 bases). V lost 7 bases, J lost 1 base, and 16 bases lay in between. Germline lookup yields CDR1 SEHNR and CDR2 FQNEAQ (reference sequence). The CDR3 spans 15 residues. The CDR3 reads CASNYGGLGNTEAFF. The CDR3 DNA follows: TGTGCCAGCAACTACGGGGGGCTAGGGAACACTGAAGCTTTCTTT.

This clonotype showed up just a few times. The genes are TRBV7-2 and TRBJ2-5; 8 positions agree with TRBD1. Germline loops: CDR1 SGHTA, CDR2 FQGNSA. This CDR3 spans 15 amino acids. The V segment lost 2 bases and the J segment 5 bases; nucleotides outside the gene matches: 7. Written as DNA, the CDR3 is TGTGCCAGCAGCTTATTAAGGACAGGGTCCGAGACCCAGTACTTC. Translated, it gives CASSLLRTGSETQYF.

This clonotype appeared many times. This chain joins TRBV15 and TRBJ2-1, with 12 positions matching TRBD2. V gave up 8 bases and J gave up 12 bases; unmatched junction bases: 14. Germline CDR1 reads LNHNV; CDR2 reads YYDKDF (reference sequence). This CDR3 region has 15 residues. CDR3 in DNA: TGTGCCACCTCAGAGGGACTAGCGGGTTTCGAGGGGCAGTTCTTC. It codes for CATSEGLAGFEGQFF. Drawing the rest from reference TRBV15 and TRBJ2-1, the complete variable domain is DAMVIQNPRYQVTQFGKPVTLSCSQTLNHNVMYWYQQKSSQAPKLLFHYYDKDFNNEADTPDNFQSRRPNTSFCFLDIRSPGLGDTAMYLCATSEGLAGFEGQFFGPGTRLTVL.

The gene calls are TRBV25-1 and TRBJ1-4; no clear D gene. Germline V gives CDR1 MGHDK, CDR2 SYGVNS. This CDR3 spans 14 amino acids. V was pared by 6 bases and J by 3 bases, with 11 bases between. The CDR3 loop reads CASSPRLANEKLFF. CDR3 DNA: TGTGCCAGCAGCCCGAGACTAGCTAATGAAAAACTGTTTTTT.

This chain links TRBV10-3 with TRBJ2-1, with TRBD2 identical over 7 bases. The CDR3 extends over 16 amino acids. Germline values: CDR1 ENHRY, CDR2 SYGVKD. J was trimmed by 4 bases and V by 0 bases; bases with no gene match: 6. CDR3 region: CAISESGGPDYNEQFF. In DNA form, the CDR3 reads TGTGCCATCAGTGAGTCGGGAGGGCCGGATTACAATGAGCAGTTCTTC.

This clonotype was recorded at least ten times. The V call is TRBV20-1, the J call TRBJ2-1; 9 nucleotides align to TRBD2. Trimming at V came to 3 bases and at J to 10 bases, leaving 10 bases not matched to a gene. Germline V CDR1 and CDR2: DFQATT, SNEGSKA (reference sequence). The CDR3 is 14 amino acids. The CDR3 is CSASRASGNREQFF. The DNA of the CDR3 is TGCAGTGCTAGTAGGGCTAGCGGGAACCGGGAGCAGTTCTTC.

The chain recombines TRBV11-2 with TRBJ2-3; 11 nucleotides agree with TRBD2. V gave up 5 bases and J gave up 7 bases; unmatched junction bases: 8. The CDR3 is 15 residues long. Germline V CDR1 and CDR2: SGHAT, FQNNGV. The chain's CDR3 is CASSELAGAPHTQYF. Written as DNA, the CDR3 is TGTGCCAGCAGCGAACTAGCGGGAGCCCCCCATACGCAGTATTTT.

This clonotype has ten or more counts. The chain has TRBV19 and TRBJ2-2, with 11 bases aligning to TRBD1. Unmatched junction bases numbered 7, after V lost 6 bases and J lost 7 bases. This CDR3 is built from 15 residues. Germline values: CDR1 LNHDA, CDR2 SQIVND (reference sequence). This chain's CDR3 is CASRNRTGGHGELFF. CDR3 in DNA: TGTGCCAGTAGAAACAGGACAGGGGGCCACGGGGAGCTGTTTTTT. The variable domain in full, completed from reference TRBV19 and TRBJ2-2, reads DGGITQSPKYLFRKEGQNVTLSCEQNLNHDAMYWYRQDPGQGLRLIYYSQIVNDFQKGDIAEGYSVSREKKESFPLTVTSAQKNPTAFYLCASRNRTGGHGELFFGEGSRLTVL.

In its sample, this clonotype was seen many times. The gene calls are TRBV7-3 and TRBJ2-3; TRBD1 agrees at 7 bases. V shed 4 bases and J 3 bases; nucleotides not matched to a gene: 7. There are 15 residues in the CDR3. The germline V gene encodes CDR1 SGHTA and CDR2 FQGTGA. Here the CDR3 reads CASSSRQGRTDTQYF. For the CDR3, the DNA is TGTGCCAGCAGCTCCCGACAGGGAAGGACAGATACGCAGTATTTT.

The chain has TRBV19 and TRBJ2-3; TRBD2 agrees at 11 bases. Unmatched junction bases numbered 7, after V lost 8 bases and J lost 9 bases. The CDR3 is 13 residues long. Germline lookup yields CDR1 LNHDA and CDR2 SQIVND (reference sequence). As DNA, the CDR3 is TGTGCCAGTCAGGCGGGGACTAGCGGAACGCAGTATTTT. Translated, it gives CASQAGTSGTQYF.

The chain has TRBV7-8 and TRBJ2-7, with D unclear. Germline CDR1 reads SGHVS; CDR2 reads FQNEAQ. V dropped 0 bases and J dropped 5 bases, with 5 bases sitting between them. CDR3 length: 12 amino acids. The CDR3, as DNA: TGTGCCAGCAGCTTAGCTGGGCACGAGCAGTACTTC. As protein: CASSLAGHEQYF.

The rearrangement uses TRBV11-3 and TRBJ1-2; D not resolved. The CDR3 contains 15 residues. Trimming took off 5 bases at V and 1 base at J, with 14 bases between the two ends. Germline CDR1 and CDR2: SGHNT and YENEEA. The CDR3 coding sequence is TGTGCCAGCAGCCCCGGGCTGGGGTTTAACTATGGCTACACCTTC. Protein: CASSPGLGFNYGYTF.

This clonotype was picked up a small number of times. This sequence may be a read error, since a much larger clone differs from it by one base. The chain combines TRBV7-6 with TRBJ1-1, with 7 bases lining up with TRBD1. The germline CDR1 and CDR2 sequences are SGHVS and FNYEAQ. CDR3 length equals 13 residues. J lost 4 bases, V lost 1 base, and 0 bases had no gene match. The CDR3 DNA follows: TGTGCCAGCAGCTTAGGACAGGGCACTGAAGCTTTCTTT. Translated: CASSLGQGTEAFF.

The V call is TRBV12-3 or TRBV12-4, the J call TRBJ2-1, with a tentative D call TRBD2 (6 bases). This CDR3 has 15 amino acids. V lost 6 bases and J lost 6, with 18 bases in between. The CDR3 sequence is CASSATSSLGNEQFF. The DNA of the CDR3 is TGTGCCAGCAGCGCCACTAGCTCTCTCGGCAATGAGCAGTTCTTC.

This rearrangement joins TRBV24-1 to TRBJ1-1, with 7 bases aligning to TRBD1. The V gene end was trimmed by 0 bases and the J gene end by 1 base; junction bases not matched to a gene: 4. The CDR3 consists of 16 residues. Per germline, CDR1 KGHDR and CDR2 SFDVKD. The CDR3 loop reads CATSDLTGVPNTEAFF. The DNA for the CDR3 is TGTGCCACCAGTGATTTGACAGGGGTTCCGAACACTGAAGCTTTCTTT.

This clonotype has at least ten counts. The V call is TRBV20-1, the J call TRBJ2-1; 10 bases are a match to TRBD2. The CDR3 has 15 amino acids. After removal of 5 bases from V and 2 bases from J, the junction contained 6 bases not matched to a gene. Germline V gives CDR1 DFQATT, CDR2 SNEGSKA (reference sequence). DNA of the CDR3: TGCAGTGCTGCTAGCGGGAGCTTCGCCTACAATGAGCAGTTCTTC. Translation gives CSAASGSFAYNEQFF.